This T cell receptor (beta chain) is from a study of molecular identifiers for immune sequencing clone quantification. Unmatched junction bases numbered 7, after V lost 0 bases and J lost 2 bases. CDR3 length: 16 amino acids. In germline, CDR1 is LGHNA, CDR2 YNFKEQ. As for this clonotype: A much larger clone differs by one base, so this may be a read error. The CDR3 does not end in the conserved phenylalanine or tryptophan, so this is likely a read error.

TCRdb re-derived calls from the PCR reads in MiXCR, one entry per CDR3 protein. The repertoire holds just under 650,000 distinct CDR3 sequences, with 20% as singletons. The chain recombines TRBV4-2 with TRBJ2-7; 7 positions agree with TRBD2. The clonotype was recovered from a human donor in good health. Some libraries in this study had Jurkat cell RNA spiked in. The sequencing input was naive CD8+ T cells from blood, with Jurkat cell RNA spiked in. Subset given: FACS-sorted CD8+CD4-CCR7+CD45RA+ naive T cells. In nucleotides, the CDR3 is TGTGCCAGCAGCCAAGAGTGGCGCCTAGCGGCCTACGAGCAGTACTCC. Protein: CASSQEWRLAAYEQYS.